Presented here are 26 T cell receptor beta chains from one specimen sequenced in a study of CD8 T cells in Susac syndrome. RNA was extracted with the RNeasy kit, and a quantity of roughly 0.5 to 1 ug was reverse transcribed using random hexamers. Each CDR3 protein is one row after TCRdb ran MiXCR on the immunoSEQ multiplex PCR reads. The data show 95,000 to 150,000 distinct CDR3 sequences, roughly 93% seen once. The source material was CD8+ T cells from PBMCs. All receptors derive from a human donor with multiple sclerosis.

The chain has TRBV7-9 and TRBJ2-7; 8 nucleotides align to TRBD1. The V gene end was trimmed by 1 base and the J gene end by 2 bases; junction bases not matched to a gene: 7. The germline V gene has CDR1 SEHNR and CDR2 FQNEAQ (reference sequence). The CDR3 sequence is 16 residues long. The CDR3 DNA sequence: TGTGCCAGCAGCTTAGTAACCGGGACAGGAGCCTACGAGCAGTACTTC. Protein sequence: CASSLVTGTGAYEQYF.

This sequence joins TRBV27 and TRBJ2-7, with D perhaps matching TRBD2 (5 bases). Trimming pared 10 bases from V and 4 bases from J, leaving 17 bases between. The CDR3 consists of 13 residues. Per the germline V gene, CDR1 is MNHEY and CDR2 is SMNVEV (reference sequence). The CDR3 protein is CATAPEGPYEQYV. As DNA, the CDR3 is TGTGCCACAGCGCCTGAGGGTCCTTACGAGCAGTACGTC.

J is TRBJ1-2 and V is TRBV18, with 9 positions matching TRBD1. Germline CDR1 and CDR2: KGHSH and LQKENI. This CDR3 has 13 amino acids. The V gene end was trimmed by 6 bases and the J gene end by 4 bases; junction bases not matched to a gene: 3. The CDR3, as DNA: TGTGCCAGCTCGGCACAGGGGGCCTATGGCTACACCTTC. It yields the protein CASSAQGAYGYTF.

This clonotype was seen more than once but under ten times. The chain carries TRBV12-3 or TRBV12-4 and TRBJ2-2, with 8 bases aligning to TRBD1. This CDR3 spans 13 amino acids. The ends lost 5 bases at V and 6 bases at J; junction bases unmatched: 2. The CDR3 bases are TGTGCCAGCAGTGTACAGGGGGCCGGGGAGCTGTTTTTT. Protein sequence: CASSVQGAGELFF.

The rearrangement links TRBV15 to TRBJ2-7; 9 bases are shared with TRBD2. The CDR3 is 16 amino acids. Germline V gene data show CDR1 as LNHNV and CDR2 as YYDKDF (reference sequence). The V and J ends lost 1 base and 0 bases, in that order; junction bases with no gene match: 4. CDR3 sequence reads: CATSRARGGVSYEQYV. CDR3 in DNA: TGTGCCACCAGCAGAGCGCGGGGGGGAGTCTCCTACGAGCAGTACGTC.

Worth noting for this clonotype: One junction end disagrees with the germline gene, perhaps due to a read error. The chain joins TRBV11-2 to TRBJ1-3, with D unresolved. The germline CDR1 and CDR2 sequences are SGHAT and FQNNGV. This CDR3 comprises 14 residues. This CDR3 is CASRLGRAGNTIYF. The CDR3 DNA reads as TGTGCCAGCAGATTAGGGCGCGCGGGAAACACCATATATTTT.

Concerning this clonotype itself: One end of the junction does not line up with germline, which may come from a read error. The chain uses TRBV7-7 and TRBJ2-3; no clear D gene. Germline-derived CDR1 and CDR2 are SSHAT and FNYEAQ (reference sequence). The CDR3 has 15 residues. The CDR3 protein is CASSSRFGSEDTQYF. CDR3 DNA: TGTGCTAGCAGCTCGCGGTTTGGGTCAGAGGATACGCAGTATTTT.

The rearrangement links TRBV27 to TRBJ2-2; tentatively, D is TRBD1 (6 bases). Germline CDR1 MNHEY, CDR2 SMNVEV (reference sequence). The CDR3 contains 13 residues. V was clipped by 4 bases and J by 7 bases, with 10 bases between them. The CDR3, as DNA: TGTGCCAGCAGTTCCAGGGGCCACGGGGAGCTGTTTTTT. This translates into CASSSRGHGELFF.

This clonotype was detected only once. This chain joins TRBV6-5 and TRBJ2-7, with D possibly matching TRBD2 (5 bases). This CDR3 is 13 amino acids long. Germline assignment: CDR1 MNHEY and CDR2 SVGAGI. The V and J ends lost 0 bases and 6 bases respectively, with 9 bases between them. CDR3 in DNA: TGTGCCAGCAGTTACTCTGGACGGGGCGAGCAGTACTTC. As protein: CASSYSGRGEQYF.

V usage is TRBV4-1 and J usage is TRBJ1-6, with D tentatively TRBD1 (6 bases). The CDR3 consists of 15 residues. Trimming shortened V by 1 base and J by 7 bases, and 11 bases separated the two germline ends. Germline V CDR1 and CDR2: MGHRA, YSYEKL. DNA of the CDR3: TGCGCCAGCAGCCAAGTTAAGACAGGAAATTCACCCCTCCACTTT. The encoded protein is CASSQVKTGNSPLHF.

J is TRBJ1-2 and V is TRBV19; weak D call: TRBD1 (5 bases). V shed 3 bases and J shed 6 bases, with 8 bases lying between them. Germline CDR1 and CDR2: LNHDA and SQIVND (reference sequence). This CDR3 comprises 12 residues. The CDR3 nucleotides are TGTGCCAGTAGTATCGGGGGGGATGGCTACACCTTC. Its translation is CASSIGGDGYTF.

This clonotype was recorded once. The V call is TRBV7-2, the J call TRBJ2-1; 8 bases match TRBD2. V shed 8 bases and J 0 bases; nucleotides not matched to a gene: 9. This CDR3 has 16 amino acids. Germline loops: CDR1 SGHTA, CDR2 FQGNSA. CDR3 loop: CASYDTRGGSYNEQFF. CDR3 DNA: TGTGCCAGCTACGATACTCGGGGGGGCTCCTACAATGAGCAGTTCTTC.

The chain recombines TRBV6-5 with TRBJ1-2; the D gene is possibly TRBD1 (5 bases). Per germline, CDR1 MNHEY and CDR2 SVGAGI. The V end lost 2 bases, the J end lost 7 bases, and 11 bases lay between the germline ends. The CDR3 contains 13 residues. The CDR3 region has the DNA TGTGCCAGCAGTTACCAGGGAGGTGTTGGCTACACCTTC. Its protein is CASSYQGGVGYTF.

The CDR3 DNA follows: TGTGCCAGCAGAACGGGACAGGGTACAAATGAGCAGTTCTTC. Protein product: CASRTGQGTNEQFF. The chain links TRBV7-8 to TRBJ2-1; 9 bases are a match to TRBD1. The CDR3 extends over 14 amino acids. J was trimmed by 7 bases and V by 6 bases; bases with no gene match: 7. CDR1 is SGHVS, CDR2 FQNEAQ, per germline.

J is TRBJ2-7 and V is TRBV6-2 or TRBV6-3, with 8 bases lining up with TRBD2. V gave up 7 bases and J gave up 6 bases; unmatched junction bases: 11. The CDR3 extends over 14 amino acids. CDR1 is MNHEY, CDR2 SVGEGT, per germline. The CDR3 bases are TGTGCCAGCACCGCGGGGGGACTGGCCCCCGAGCAGTACGTC. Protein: CASTAGGLAPEQYV.

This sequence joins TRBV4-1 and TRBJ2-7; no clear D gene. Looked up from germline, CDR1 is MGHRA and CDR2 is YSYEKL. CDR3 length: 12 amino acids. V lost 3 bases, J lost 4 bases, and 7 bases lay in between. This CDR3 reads CASSQAGYEQYF. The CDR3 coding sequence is TGCGCCAGCAGCCAGGCCGGTTACGAGCAGTACTTC.

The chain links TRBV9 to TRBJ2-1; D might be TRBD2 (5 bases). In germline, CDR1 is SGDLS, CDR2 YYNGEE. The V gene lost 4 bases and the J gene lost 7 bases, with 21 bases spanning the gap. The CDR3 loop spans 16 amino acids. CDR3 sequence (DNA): TGTGCCAGCAGCACCCCCGCGGGCCCCGGTGGTAATGAGCAGTTCTTC. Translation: CASSTPAGPGGNEQFF.

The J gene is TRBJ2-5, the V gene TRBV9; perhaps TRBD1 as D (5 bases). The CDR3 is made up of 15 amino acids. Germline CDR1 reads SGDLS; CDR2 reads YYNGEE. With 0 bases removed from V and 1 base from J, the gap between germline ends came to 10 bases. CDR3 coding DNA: TGTGCCAGCAGCGTAGGGTCCGACAGCCAAGAGACCCAGTACTTC. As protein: CASSVGSDSQETQYF.

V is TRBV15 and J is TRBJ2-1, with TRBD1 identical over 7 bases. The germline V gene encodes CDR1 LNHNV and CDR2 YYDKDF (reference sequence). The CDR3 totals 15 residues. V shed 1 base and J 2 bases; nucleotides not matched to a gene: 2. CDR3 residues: CATSRGRGTYNEQFF. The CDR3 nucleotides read TGTGCCACCAGCAGAGGCAGGGGGACCTACAATGAGCAGTTCTTC.

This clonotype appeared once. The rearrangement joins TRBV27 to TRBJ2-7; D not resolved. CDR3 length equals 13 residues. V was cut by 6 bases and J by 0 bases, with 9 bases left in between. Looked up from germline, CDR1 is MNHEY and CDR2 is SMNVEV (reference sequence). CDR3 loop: CASRATSSYEQYF. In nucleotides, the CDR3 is TGTGCCAGCAGGGCTACCTCCTCCTACGAGCAGTACTTC.

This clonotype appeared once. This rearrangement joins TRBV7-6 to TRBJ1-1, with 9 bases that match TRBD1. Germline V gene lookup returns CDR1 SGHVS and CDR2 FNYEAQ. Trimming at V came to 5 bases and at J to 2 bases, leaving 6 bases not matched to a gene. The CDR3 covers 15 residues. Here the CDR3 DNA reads TGTGCCAGCAGCGAATGGACAGGGGATAACACTGAAGCTTTCTTT. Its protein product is CASSEWTGDNTEAFF.

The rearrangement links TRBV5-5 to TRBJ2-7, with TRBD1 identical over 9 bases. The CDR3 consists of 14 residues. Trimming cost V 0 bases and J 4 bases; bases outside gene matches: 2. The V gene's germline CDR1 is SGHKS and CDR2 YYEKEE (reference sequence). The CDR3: CASSLGDRAYEQYF. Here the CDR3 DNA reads TGTGCCAGCAGCTTGGGGGACAGGGCTTACGAGCAGTACTTC.

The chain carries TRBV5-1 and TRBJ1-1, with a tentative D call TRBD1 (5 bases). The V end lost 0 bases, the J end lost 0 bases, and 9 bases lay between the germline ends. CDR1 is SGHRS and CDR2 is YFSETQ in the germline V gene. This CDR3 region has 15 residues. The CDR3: CASSLEPGMNTEAFF. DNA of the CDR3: TGCGCCAGCAGCTTGGAGCCAGGGATGAACACTGAAGCTTTCTTT.

CDR3 bases: TGTGCCAGCAGTTTATTGGTGGCAGGGGGCCTAGGCACTGAAGCTTTCTTT. Its translation is CASSLLVAGGLGTEAFF. V is TRBV28 and J is TRBJ1-1, with 8 bases lining up with TRBD1. Trimming cost V 1 base and J 4 bases; bases outside gene matches: 11. Germline V lookup: CDR1 MDHEN, CDR2 SYDVKM. CDR3 length equals 17 residues.

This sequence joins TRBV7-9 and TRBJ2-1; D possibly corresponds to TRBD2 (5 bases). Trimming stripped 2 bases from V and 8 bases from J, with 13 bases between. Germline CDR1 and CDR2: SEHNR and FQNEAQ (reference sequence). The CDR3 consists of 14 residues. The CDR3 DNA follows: TGTGCCAGCAGCTTATCAACTAGTTGGGATGAGCAGTTCTTC. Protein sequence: CASSLSTSWDEQFF.

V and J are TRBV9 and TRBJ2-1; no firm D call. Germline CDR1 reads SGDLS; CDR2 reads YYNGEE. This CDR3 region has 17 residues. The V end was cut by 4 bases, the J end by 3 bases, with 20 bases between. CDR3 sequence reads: CASSTHLGFPDYNEQFF. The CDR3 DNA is TGTGCCAGCAGCACTCACCTGGGGTTTCCGGACTACAATGAGCAGTTCTTC.